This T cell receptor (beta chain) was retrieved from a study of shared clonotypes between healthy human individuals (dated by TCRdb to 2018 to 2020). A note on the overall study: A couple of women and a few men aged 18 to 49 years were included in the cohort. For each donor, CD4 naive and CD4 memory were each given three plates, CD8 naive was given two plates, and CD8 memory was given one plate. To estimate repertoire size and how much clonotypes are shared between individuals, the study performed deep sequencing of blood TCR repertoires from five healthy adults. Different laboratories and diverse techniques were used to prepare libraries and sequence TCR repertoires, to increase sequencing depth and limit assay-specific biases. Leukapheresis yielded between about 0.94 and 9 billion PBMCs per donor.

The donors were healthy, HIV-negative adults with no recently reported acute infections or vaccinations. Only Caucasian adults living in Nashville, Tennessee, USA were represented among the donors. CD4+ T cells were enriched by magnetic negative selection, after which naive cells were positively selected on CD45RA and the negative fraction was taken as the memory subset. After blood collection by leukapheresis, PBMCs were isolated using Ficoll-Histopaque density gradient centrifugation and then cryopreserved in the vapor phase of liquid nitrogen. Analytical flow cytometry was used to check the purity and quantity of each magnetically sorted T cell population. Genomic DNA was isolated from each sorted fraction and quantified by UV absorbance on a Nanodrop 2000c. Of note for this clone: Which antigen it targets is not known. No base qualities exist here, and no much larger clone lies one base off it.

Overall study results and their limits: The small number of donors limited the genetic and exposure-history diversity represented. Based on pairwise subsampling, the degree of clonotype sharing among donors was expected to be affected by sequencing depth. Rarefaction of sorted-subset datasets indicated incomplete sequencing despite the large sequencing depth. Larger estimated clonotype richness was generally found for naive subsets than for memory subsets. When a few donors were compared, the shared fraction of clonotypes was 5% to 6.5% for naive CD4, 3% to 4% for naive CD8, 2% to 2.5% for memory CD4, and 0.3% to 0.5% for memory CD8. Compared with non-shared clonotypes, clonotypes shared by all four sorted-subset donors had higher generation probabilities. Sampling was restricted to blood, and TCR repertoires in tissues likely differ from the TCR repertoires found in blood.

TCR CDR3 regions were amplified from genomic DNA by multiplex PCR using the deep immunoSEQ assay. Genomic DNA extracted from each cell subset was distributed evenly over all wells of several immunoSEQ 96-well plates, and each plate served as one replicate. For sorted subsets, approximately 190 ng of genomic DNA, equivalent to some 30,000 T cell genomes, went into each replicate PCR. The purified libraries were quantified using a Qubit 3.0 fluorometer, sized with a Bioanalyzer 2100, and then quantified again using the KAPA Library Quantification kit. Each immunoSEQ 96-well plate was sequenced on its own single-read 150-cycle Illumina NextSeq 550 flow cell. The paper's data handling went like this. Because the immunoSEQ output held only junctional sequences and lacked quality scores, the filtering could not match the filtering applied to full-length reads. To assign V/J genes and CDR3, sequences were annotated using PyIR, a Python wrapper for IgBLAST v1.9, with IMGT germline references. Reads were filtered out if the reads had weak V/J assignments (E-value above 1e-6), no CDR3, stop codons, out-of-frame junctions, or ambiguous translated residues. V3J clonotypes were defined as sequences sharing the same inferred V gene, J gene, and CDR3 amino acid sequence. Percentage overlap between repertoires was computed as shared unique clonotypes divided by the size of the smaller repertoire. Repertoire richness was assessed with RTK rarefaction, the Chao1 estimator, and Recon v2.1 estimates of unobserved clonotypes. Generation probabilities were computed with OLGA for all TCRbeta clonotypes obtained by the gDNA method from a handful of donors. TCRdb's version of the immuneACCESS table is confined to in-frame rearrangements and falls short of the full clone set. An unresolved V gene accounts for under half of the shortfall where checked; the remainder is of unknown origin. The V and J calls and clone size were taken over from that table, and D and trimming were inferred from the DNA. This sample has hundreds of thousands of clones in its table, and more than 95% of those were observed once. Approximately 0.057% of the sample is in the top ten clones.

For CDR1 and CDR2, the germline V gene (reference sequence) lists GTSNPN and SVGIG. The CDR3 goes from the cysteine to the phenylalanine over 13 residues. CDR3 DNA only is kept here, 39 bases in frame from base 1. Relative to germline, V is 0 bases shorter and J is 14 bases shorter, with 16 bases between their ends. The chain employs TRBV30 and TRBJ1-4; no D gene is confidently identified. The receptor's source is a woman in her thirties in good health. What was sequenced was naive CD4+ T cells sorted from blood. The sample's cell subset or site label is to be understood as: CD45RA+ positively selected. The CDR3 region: CAWSVRRGLLLFF. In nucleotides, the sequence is TGTGCCTGGAGTGTACGTAGAGGACTCCTCCTGTTTTTT.